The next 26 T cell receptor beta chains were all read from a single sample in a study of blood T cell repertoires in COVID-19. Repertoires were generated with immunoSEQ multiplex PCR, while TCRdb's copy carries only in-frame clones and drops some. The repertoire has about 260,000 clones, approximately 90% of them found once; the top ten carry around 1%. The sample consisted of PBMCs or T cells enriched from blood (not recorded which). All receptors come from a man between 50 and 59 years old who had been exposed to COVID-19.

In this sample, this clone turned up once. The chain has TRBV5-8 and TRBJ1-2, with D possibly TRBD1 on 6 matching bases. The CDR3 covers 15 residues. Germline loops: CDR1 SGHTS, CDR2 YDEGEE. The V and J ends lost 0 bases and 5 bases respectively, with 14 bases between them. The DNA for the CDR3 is TGTGCCAGCAGCTTGGAGGTGGACAGCCCTTATGGCTACACCTTC. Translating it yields CASSLEVDSPYGYTF.

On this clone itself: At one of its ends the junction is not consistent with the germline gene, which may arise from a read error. CDR3 sequence (DNA): TGTGCTAGCAGCCCGAGGGGGCGGGCGGGGGAGCTGTTTTTT. Translated, it gives CASSPRGRAGELFF. The chain couples TRBV7-7 to TRBJ2-2; 7 positions agree with TRBD1. This CDR3 is 14 amino acids long. Germline CDR1 reads SSHAT; CDR2 reads FNYEAQ (reference sequence).

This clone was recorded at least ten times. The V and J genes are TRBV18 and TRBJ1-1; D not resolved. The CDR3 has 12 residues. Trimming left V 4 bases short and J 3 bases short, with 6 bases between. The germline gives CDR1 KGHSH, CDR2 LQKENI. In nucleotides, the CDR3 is TGTGCCAGCTCACACCGGGACACTGAAGCTTTCTTT. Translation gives CASSHRDTEAFF.

The CDR3: CASSPTISGSSNEQFF. The CDR3 nucleotides read TGTGCCAGCAGCCCGACAATCAGCGGGAGTAGCAATGAGCAGTTCTTC. J is TRBJ2-1 and V is TRBV5-4; 8 bases match TRBD2. V shed 4 bases and J 6 bases; nucleotides not matched to a gene: 12. Germline CDR1 is SGHNT and CDR2 is YYREEE (reference sequence). The CDR3 spans 16 residues.

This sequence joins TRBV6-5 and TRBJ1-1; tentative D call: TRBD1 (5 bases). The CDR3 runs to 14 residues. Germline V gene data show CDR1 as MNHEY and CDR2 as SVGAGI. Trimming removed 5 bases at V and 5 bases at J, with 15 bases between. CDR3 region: CASSPYQGRTEAFF. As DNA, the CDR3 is TGTGCCAGCAGTCCGTACCAGGGTCGGACTGAAGCTTTCTTT.

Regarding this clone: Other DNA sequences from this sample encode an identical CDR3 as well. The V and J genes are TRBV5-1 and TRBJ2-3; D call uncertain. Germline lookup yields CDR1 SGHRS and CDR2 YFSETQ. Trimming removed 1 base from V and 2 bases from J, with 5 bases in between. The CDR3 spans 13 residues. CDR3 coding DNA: TGCGCCAGCAGCTTGACGGTCACAGATACGCAGTATTTT. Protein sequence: CASSLTVTDTQYF.

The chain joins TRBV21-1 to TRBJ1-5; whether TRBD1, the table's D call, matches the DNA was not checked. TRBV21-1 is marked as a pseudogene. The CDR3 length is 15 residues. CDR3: CASSKERQGDQPQHF. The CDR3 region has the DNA TGTGCCAGCAGCAAAGAGAGACAGGGGGATCAGCCCCAGCATTTT.

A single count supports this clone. CDR3 sequence reads: CATTYGRESPLHF. The CDR3 DNA reads TGTGCCACCACCTACGGGAGGGAGTCACCCCTCCACTTT. The chain is built from TRBV15 and TRBJ1-6; D uncertain. The CDR3 totals 13 residues. V gave up 7 bases and J gave up 10 bases, with 14 bases separating them. In germline, CDR1 is LNHNV, CDR2 YYDKDF (reference sequence).

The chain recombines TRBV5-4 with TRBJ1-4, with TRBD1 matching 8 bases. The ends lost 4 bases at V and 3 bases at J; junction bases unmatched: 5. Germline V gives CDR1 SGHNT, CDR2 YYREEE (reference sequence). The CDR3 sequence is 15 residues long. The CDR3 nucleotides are TGTGCCAGCAGCGCAGGGGGCAGAGCTAATGAAAAACTGTTTTTT. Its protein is CASSAGGRANEKLFF.

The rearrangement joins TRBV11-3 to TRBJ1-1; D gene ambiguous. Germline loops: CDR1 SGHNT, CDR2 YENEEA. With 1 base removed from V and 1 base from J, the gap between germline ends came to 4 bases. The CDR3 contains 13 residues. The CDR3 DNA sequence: TGTGCCAGCAGCTTAGTACAGAACACTGAAGCTTTCTTT. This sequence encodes CASSLVQNTEAFF.

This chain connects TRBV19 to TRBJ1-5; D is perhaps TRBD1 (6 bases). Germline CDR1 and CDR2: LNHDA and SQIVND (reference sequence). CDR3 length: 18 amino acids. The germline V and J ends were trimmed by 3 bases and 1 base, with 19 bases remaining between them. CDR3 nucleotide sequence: TGTGCCAGTAGTATTATATTCGACAGGACGATGAGCAATCAGCCCCAGCATTTT. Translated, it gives CASSIIFDRTMSNQPQHF.

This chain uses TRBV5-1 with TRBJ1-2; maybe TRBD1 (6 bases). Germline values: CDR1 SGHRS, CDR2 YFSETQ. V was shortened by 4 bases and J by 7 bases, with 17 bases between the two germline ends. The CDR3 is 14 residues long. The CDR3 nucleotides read TGCGCCAGCAGCGCCGACAACAGGGCAGGTGGCTACACCTTC. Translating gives CASSADNRAGGYTF. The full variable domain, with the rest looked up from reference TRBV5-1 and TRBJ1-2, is KAGVTQTPRYLIKTRGQQVTLSCSPISGHRSVSWYQQTPGQGLQFLFEYFSETQRNKGNFPGRFSGRQFSNSRSEMNVSTLELGDSALYLCASSADNRAGGYTFGSGTRLTVV.

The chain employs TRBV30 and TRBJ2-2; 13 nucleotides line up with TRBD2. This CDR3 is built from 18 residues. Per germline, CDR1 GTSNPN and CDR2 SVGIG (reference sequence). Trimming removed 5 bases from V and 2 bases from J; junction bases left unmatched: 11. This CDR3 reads CAWLLGLAGASNTGELFF. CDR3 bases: TGTGCCTGGCTACTCGGACTAGCGGGGGCGTCAAACACCGGGGAGCTGTTTTTT.

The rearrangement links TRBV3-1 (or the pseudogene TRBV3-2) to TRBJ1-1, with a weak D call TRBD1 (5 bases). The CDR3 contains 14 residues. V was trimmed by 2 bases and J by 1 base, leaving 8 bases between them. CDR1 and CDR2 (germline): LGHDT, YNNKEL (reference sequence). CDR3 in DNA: TGTGCCAGCAGCCAACTTGACAGGAACACTGAAGCTTTCTTT. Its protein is CASSQLDRNTEAFF.

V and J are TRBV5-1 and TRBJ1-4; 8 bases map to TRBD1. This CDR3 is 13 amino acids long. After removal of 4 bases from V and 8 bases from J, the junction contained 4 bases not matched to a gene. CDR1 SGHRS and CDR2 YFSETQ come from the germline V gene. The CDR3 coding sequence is TGCGCCAGCAGCATCGGACAGGGAGAAAAACTGTTTTTT. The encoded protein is CASSIGQGEKLFF.

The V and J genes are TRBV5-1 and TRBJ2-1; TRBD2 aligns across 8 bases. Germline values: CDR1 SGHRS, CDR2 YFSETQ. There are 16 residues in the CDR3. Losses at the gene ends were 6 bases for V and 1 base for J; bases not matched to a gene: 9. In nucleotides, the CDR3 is TGCGCCAGCAACCCCGTTAGCGGGAAATCCTACAATGAGCAGTTCTTC. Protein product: CASNPVSGKSYNEQFF.

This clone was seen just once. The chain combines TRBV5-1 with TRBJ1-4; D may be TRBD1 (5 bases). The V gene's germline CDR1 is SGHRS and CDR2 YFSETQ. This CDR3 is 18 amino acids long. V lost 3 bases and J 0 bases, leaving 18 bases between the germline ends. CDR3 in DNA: TGCGCCAGCAGCTCGCAGGGAGGACAATACGCAACTAATGAAAAACTGTTTTTT. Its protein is CASSSQGGQYATNEKLFF.

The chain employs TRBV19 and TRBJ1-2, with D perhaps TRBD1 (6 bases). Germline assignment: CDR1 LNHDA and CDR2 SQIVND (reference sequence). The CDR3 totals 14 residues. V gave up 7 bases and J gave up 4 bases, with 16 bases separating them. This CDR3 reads CASNNVGQSYGYTF. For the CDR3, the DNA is TGTGCCAGTAACAACGTCGGACAGAGCTATGGCTACACCTTC.

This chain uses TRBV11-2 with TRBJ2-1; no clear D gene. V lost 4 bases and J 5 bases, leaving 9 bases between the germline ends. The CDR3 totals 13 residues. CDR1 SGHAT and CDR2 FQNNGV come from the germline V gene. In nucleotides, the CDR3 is TGTGCCAGCAGCTGGGCACTGGACAATGAGCAGTTCTTC. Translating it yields CASSWALDNEQFF.

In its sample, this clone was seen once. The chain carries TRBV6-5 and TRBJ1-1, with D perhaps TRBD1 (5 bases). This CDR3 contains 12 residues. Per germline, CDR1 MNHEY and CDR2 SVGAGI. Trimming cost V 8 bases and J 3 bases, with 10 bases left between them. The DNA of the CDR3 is TGTGCCAGCTTGGGGGGGTACACTGAAGCTTTCTTT. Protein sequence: CASLGGYTEAFF.

The CDR3 is CACGQDGNSPLHF. For the CDR3, the DNA is TGTGCCTGTGGACAGGACGGCAATTCACCCCTCCACTTT. The rearrangement joins TRBV27 to TRBJ1-6, with TRBD1 identical over 7 bases. The trim removed 11 bases at V and 7 bases at J, leaving 8 bases unmatched. CDR3 size: 13 residues. Germline CDR1 and CDR2: MNHEY and SMNVEV (reference sequence).

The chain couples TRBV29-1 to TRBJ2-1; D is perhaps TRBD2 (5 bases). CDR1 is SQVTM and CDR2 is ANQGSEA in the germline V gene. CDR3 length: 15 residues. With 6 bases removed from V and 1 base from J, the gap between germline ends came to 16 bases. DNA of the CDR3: TGCAGCGTCACTCCACAACTAGATTCCTACAATGAGCAGTTCTTC. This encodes CSVTPQLDSYNEQFF.

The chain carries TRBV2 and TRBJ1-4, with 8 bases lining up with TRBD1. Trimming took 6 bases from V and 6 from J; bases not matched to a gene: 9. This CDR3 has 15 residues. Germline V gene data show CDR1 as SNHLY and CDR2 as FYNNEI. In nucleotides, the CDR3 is TGTGCCAGCAGCGCGATGACAGGGGTGGATGAAAAACTGTTTTTT. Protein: CASSAMTGVDEKLFF.

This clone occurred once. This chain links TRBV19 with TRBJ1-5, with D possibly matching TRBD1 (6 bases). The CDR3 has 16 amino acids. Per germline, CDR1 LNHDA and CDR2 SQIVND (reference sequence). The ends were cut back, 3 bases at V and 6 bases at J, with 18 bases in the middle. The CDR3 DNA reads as TGTGCCAGTAGTATCATAACCAGGGGTTTGGGTCAGCCCCAGCATTTT. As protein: CASSIITRGLGQPQHF.

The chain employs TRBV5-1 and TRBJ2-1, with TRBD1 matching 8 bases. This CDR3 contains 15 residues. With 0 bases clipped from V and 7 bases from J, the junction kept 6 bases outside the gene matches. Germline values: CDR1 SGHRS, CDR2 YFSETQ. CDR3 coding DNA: TGCGCCAGCAGCTTGGGACAGGGGCGTTGGAATGAGCAGTTCTTC. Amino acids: CASSLGQGRWNEQFF.

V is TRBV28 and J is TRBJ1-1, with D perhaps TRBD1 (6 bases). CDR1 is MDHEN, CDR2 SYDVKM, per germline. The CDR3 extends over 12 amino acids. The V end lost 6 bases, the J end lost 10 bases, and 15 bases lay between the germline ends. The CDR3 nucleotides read TGTGCCAGCAGCCTTACAGGGCAGGGAGCTTTCTTT. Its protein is CASSLTGQGAFF.